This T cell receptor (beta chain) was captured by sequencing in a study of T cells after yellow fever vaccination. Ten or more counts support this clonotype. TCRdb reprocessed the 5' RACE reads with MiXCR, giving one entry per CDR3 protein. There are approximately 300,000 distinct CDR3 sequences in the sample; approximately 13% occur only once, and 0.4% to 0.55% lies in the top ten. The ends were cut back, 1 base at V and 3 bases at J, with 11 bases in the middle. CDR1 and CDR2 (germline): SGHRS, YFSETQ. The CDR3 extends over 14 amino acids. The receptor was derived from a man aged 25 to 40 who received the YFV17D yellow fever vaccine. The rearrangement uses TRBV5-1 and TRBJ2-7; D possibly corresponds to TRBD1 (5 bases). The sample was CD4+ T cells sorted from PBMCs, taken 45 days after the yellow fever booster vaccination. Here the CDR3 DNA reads TGCGCCAGCAGCTTGCAGGGTGCCATCTACGAGCAGTACTTC. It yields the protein CASSLQGAIYEQYF.